This T cell receptor beta chain was recorded in a study of blood T cell repertoires in COVID-19. This clone was counted many times. CDR1 and CDR2 from the germline V gene are MRHNA and SNTAGT. CDR3 length: 14 residues. After removal of 3 bases from V and 6 bases from J, the junction contained 3 bases not matched to a gene. The assay was immunoSEQ multiplex PCR, and TCRdb's table has in-frame clones only and misses some. Among about 210,000 clones listed, around 80% were seen once. Sequencing was carried out using PBMCs or T cells enriched from blood (not recorded which). V and J are TRBV6-4 and TRBJ2-1; 9 bases are shared with TRBD2. The clonotype originates from a man aged 25-40 years with acute COVID-19. The CDR3 sequence: CASSDGGGANEQFF. The CDR3 DNA follows: TGTGCCAGCAGTGATGGCGGGGGGGCCAATGAGCAGTTCTTC.